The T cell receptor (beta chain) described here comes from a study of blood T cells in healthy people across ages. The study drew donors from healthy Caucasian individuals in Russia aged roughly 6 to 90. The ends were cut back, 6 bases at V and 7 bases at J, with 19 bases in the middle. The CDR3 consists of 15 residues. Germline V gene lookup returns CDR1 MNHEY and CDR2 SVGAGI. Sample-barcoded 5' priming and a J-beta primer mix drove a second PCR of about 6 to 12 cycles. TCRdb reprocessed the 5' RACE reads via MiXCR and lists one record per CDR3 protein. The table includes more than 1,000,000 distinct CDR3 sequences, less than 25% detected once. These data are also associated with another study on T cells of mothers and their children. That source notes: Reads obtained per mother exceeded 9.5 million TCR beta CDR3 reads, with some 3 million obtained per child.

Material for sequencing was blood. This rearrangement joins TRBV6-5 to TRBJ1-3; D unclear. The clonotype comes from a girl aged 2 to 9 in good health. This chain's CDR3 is CASSLVGSSQNTIYF. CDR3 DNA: TGTGCCAGCAGCTTAGTCGGGTCCTCTCAGAACACCATATATTTT.